The rows below give T cell receptor beta chains drawn from one sample of a study of T cell responses to AZD1222 COVID-19 vaccine. Sequenced by immunoSEQ multiplex PCR; TCRdb stores in-frame clones only, minus some. The sample contains approximately 170,000 clones, about 90% of which appear only once. The sample was peripheral blood, taken 28 days after the second AZD1222 dose. These receptors all stem from an adult who received the AZD1222 COVID-19 vaccine. The CDR3 runs from the conserved cysteine through the conserved F or W. A D gene is named only where the DNA matches it firmly. Some rows mark clone size as missing; the rest say once, few, many or name a class of expanded clone.

clone_size	v_call	cdr3_length	d_call	j_call	cdr3_nt	cdr3_aa
.	TRBV5-5	15	.	TRBJ1-5	TGTGCCAGCAGCCCCCGGGAGGTCAGCAATCAGCCCCAGCATTTT	CASSPREVSNQPQHF
.	TRBV10-1	14	TRBD1	TRBJ1-1	TGCGCCAGCAGTTTGTCAGGGGGTATCACTGAAGCTTTCTTT	CASSLSGGITEAFF
.	TRBV9	16	.	TRBJ1-3	TGTGCCAGCAGCCTCTCTGACTCCCTCTCTGGAAACACCATATATTTT	CASSLSDSLSGNTIYF
.	TRBV4-1	17	TRBD2	TRBJ2-1	TGCGCCAGCAGCCGAGGCCCTAGCGGGGGACGGTACAATGAGCAGTTCTTC	CASSRGPSGGRYNEQFF
.	TRBV30	16	.	TRBJ1-1	TGTGCCTGGAGTGATATCCGGTACTTTCGAGGGAGCGAAGCTTTCTTT	CAWSDIRYFRGSEAFF
.	TRBV29-1	14	.	TRBJ2-4	TGCAGCGTTAGGGACAACTTAGCCAAAAACATTCAGTACTTC	CSVRDNLAKNIQYF
.	TRBV2	15	.	TRBJ2-1	TGTGCCAGCAGCGGTGACTTGGGGTCCTACAATGAGCAGTTCTTC	CASSGDLGSYNEQFF
.	TRBV3-1/TRBV3-2	14	.	TRBJ1-2	TGTGCCAGCAGCCAAGATCTGACAGACTATGGCTACACCTTC	CASSQDLTDYGYTF
.	TRBV9	17	TRBD2	TRBJ2-5	TGTGCCAGCAGCCCCACGGGGGGTAGCGGATCCCAAGAGACCCAGTACTTC	CASSPTGGSGSQETQYF
.	TRBV5-1	14	.	TRBJ1-1	TGCGCCAGCAGCTTGGATGTGACGAACACTGAAGCTTTCTTT	CASSLDVTNTEAFF
.	TRBV5-1	14	TRBD1	TRBJ2-7	TGCGCCAGCAGCCAGCGACAGGGGCCCAACGAGCAGTACTTC	CASSQRQGPNEQYF
.	TRBV15	17	.	TRBJ1-3	TGTGCCACCAGCAGAGATTATCCCCAAACCTCTGGAAACACCATATATTTT	CATSRDYPQTSGNTIYF
.	TRBV9	16	.	TRBJ1-4	TGTGCCAGCAGCCCCCAGGAGGGACAAACTAATGAAAAACTGTTTTTT	CASSPQEGQTNEKLFF
.	TRBV7-2	12	TRBD2	TRBJ2-1	TGTGCCAGCAGGCGACTAGCGGGTGAGCAGTTCTTC	CASRRLAGEQFF
.	TRBV23-1	15	.	TRBJ1-2	TGCGCCAGCAGTCAAAGGAAAGGGCTTCGCTATGGCTACACCTTC	CASSQRKGLRYGYTF
.	TRBV9	11	.	TRBJ1-2	TGTGCCAGCAGCGGCTCTGGGAGCTACACCTTC	CASSGSGSYTF
once	TRBV18	11	.	TRBJ1-2	TGTGCCAGCTCGGGGAAAGATGGCTACACCTTC	CASSGKDGYTF
.	TRBV2	12	.	TRBJ2-2	TGTGCCAGCAGTGGGTTCCCCGGGGAGCTGTTTTTT	CASSGFPGELFF
.	TRBV5-1	15	.	TRBJ1-2	TGCGCCAGCACCATTGGCGGGGGAACCTGGGATGGCTACACCTTC	CASTIGGGTWDGYTF
.	TRBV27	18	TRBD2	TRBJ2-3	TGTGCCAGCAGTTTAAAGCCCCCTAGCGGGGGCCCTGGTGGTACGCAGTATTTT	CASSLKPPSGGPGGTQYF
few	TRBV5-5	16	.	TRBJ1-6	TGTGCCAGCAGCTTCTTGATCCGTTCCTATAATTCACCCCTCCACTTT	CASSFLIRSYNSPLHF
once	TRBV2	13	.	TRBJ1-2	TGTGCCAGCAGTGTAAAGATTAACTATGGCTACACCTTC	CASSVKINYGYTF
.	TRBV18	14	.	TRBJ1-1	TGTGCCAGCTCACCAGGTGTTACGGGGACTGAAGCTTTCTTT	CASSPGVTGTEAFF
.	TRBV19	12	.	TRBJ1-2	TGTGCCAGTAGTATCGGGGACTATGGCTACACCTTC	CASSIGDYGYTF
.	TRBV13	12	TRBD1	TRBJ1-1	TGTGCCAGCAGCCTGGGACAGTCGGGAGCTTTCTTT	CASSLGQSGAFF
.	TRBV6-5	14	TRBD1	TRBJ1-2	TGTGCCACTGGAGACGACAGGGCGAACTATGGCTACACCTTC	CATGDDRANYGYTF
.	TRBV29-1	16	.	TRBJ2-4	TGCAGCGTTGAAGATGGAGGCAGGTCGTCCAAAAACATTCAGTACTTC	CSVEDGGRSSKNIQYF
.	TRBV9	15	.	TRBJ1-4	TGTGCCAGCAGCGTACAGGCAGGGTTTAATGAAAAACTGTTTTTT	CASSVQAGFNEKLFF
.	TRBV2	16	TRBD1	TRBJ1-5	TGTGCCAGCGACAGGGGGATATTTAATAGCAATCAGCCCCAGCATTTT	CASDRGIFNSNQPQHF
.	TRBV27	13	.	TRBJ1-5	TGTGCCAGCAGTTTAACCCTGGACCAGCCCCAGCATTTT	CASSLTLDQPQHF
.	TRBV7-9	13	.	TRBJ1-1	TGTGCCAGCAGCTTAGAAGTAAACACTGAAGCTTTCTTT	CASSLEVNTEAFF
.	TRBV18	17	.	TRBJ2-2	TGTGCCAGCTCACCCTCTTTGACTGGGGCCAACACCGGGGAGCTGTTTTTT	CASSPSLTGANTGELFF
once	TRBV4-1	13	.	TRBJ1-1	TGCGCCAGCAGCCCATTGAGGGACACTGAAGCTTTCTTT	CASSPLRDTEAFF
.	TRBV10-3	11	.	TRBJ2-1	TGTGCCATCAGTGAGGGGAATGAGCAGTTCTTC	CAISEGNEQFF
.	TRBV7-9	13	.	TRBJ1-1	TGTGCCAGCAGCCGGGACGGGTACACTGAAGCTTTCTTT	CASSRDGYTEAFF
.	TRBV7-9	16	TRBD1	TRBJ1-2	TGTGCCAGCAGCTCGTGGGGCCAGGGGGCGCAGAATGGCTACACCTTC	CASSSWGQGAQNGYTF
.	TRBV3-1/TRBV3-2	14	.	TRBJ1-5	TGTGCCAGCAGTTCGGGACACCGCAATCAGCCCCAGCATTTT	CASSSGHRNQPQHF
once	TRBV11-2	14	TRBD1	TRBJ1-4	TGTGCCAGCAGCTTGGGACAGTTCAATGAAAAACTGTTTTTT	CASSLGQFNEKLFF
.	TRBV7-8	15	TRBD1	TRBJ1-1	TGTGCCAGCAGCTTAGTTAGGACAGGGAGTGGTGAAGCTTTCTTT	CASSLVRTGSGEAFF
once	TRBV7-9	14	TRBD1	TRBJ1-2	TGTGCCAGCAGCAACAGGGGGCTGGACCATGGCTACACCTTC	CASSNRGLDHGYTF
.	TRBV6-4	19	.	TRBJ1-6	TGTGCCAGCAGTGATCCCACCGCTCACGAGAGCACCTATAATTCACCCCTCCACTTT	CASSDPTAHESTYNSPLHF
.	TRBV6-5	16	TRBD1	TRBJ1-6	TGTGCCAGCAGTTCAGGACAGGAATTTTATAATTCACCCCTCCACTTT	CASSSGQEFYNSPLHF
.	TRBV28	15	TRBD1	TRBJ1-4	TGTGCCAGCAACCCACCGGGACAGGGAATCGAAAAACTGTTTTTT	CASNPPGQGIEKLFF
.	TRBV5-1	14	.	TRBJ1-1	TGCGCCAGCAGCACAAACACTTATAACACTGAAGCTTTCTTT	CASSTNTYNTEAFF
.	TRBV29-1	13	.	TRBJ1-1	TGCAGCGTTGATGATCGGGAGGACACTGAAGCTTTCTTT	CSVDDREDTEAFF
.	TRBV6-2/TRBV6-3	12	.	TRBJ1-1	TGTGCCAGCAGTCCACTGAACACTGAAGCTTTCTTT	CASSPLNTEAFF
.	TRBV10-3	14	TRBD2	TRBJ2-7	TGTGCCATCAGTGAAGCGGGGGGCTCCTACGAGCAGTACTTC	CAISEAGGSYEQYF
once	TRBV25-1	12	TRBD1	TRBJ2-7	TGTGCCAGCCGACAGGGGGCCTACGAGCAGTACTTC	CASRQGAYEQYF
.	TRBV11-2	13	.	TRBJ1-1	TGTGCCAGCAGCTTCGAAAACTTCTCTGAAGCTTTCTTT	CASSFENFSEAFF
.	TRBV14	12	.	TRBJ1-2	TGTGCCAGCAGCCAAGATCACTATGGCTACACCTTC	CASSQDHYGYTF
.	TRBV12-3/TRBV12-4	13	.	TRBJ1-2	TGTGCCAGCAGTCTTCGACAGGACTATGGCTACACCTTC	CASSLRQDYGYTF
.	TRBV15	15	.	TRBJ2-2	TGTGCCACCAGCAGAGGGGGGAAGGGCACCGGGGAGCTGTTTTTT	CATSRGGKGTGELFF
.	TRBV6-5	14	TRBD2	TRBJ2-3	TGTGCCAGCACGACGAGGGAGGGGACAGATACGCAGTATTTT	CASTTREGTDTQYF
.	TRBV19	14	TRBD1	TRBJ1-6	TGTGCCAGTAGTATAGGACAGGGGGATTCACCCCTCCACTTT	CASSIGQGDSPLHF
.	TRBV19	14	.	TRBJ2-5	TGTGCCAGTAGTATAGTTCCGAGAGGAGAGACCCAGTACTTC	CASSIVPRGETQYF
once	TRBV9	16	TRBD2	TRBJ2-5	TGTGCCAGCAGCACCTGGACTAGCGGAGACCAAGAGACCCAGTACTTC	CASSTWTSGDQETQYF
.	TRBV2	16	TRBD2	TRBJ2-3	TGTGCCAGCAGTGGGAGACTAGCGGGGAGGGGAGATACGCAGTATTTT	CASSGRLAGRGDTQYF
.	TRBV12-3/TRBV12-4	12	.	TRBJ1-3	TGTGCCAGCAGTACGCACGGGACCGTCAAATATTTT	CASSTHGTVKYF
.	TRBV9	19	.	TRBJ1-2	TGTGCCAGCAGCGTTCCAGACTTCCGGGACACTCTCGGGACGTATGGCTACACCTTC	CASSVPDFRDTLGTYGYTF
.	TRBV4-1	16	.	TRBJ1-2	TGCGCCAGCAGCCAAGACCCTGGCGGGGGGAGCTATGGCTACACCTTC	CASSQDPGGGSYGYTF